This T cell receptor beta chain originates from a study of human thymus T cells. Clones were sequenced by immunoSEQ multiplex PCR, and TCRdb holds only the in-frame ones, with some missing. The sample has about 43,000 clones; 95% are singletons. This CDR3 spans 18 amino acids. The sequenced material came from blood. The sequence was collected from a girl under three years old with a congenital heart defect but otherwise immunologically healthy. The rearrangement joins TRBV12-2 to TRBJ2-7. TRBV12-2 is a listed pseudogene. CDR3: CASRLGVSPAVLYYEQYF. CDR3 coding DNA: TGTGCAAGTCGCTTAGGAGTGTCCCCGGCAGTCCTCTACTACGAGCAGTACTTC.